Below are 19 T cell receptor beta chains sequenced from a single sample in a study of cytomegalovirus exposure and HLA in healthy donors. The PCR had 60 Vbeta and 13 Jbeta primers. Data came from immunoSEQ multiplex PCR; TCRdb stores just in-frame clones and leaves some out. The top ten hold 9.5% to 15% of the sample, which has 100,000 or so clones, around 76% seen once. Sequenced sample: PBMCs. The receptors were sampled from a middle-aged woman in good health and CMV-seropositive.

For the CDR3, the DNA is TGTGCCAGCAGTTTATCAACAGGGTCTCAGCCCCAGCATTTT. Translating gives CASSLSTGSQPQHF. The chain recombines TRBV27 with TRBJ1-5; D possibly corresponds to TRBD1 (6 bases). V was pared by 0 bases and J by 6 bases, with 9 bases between. Germline V CDR1 and CDR2: MNHEY, SMNVEV (reference sequence). This CDR3 has 14 residues.

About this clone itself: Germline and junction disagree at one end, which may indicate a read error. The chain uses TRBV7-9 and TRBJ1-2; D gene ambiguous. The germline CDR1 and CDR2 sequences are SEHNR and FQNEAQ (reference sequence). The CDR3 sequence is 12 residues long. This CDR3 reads CSSSLEEYGYTF. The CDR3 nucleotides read TGTTCCAGCAGCTTAGAAGAGTATGGCTACACCTTC.

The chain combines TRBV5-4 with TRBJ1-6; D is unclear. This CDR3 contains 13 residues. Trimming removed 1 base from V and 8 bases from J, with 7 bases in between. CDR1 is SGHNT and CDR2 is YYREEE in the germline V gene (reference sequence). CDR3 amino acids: CASSLNGDSPLHF. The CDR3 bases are TGTGCCAGCAGCTTGAACGGGGATTCACCCCTCCACTTT.

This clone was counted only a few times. CDR3 DNA: TGCGCCAGCAGCCAAGGACACACCTCTGGAAACACCATATATTTT. This sequence encodes CASSQGHTSGNTIYF. This rearrangement joins TRBV4-1 to TRBJ1-3; D remains unclear. This CDR3 has 15 amino acids. CDR1 is MGHRA and CDR2 is YSYEKL in the germline V gene. V lost 1 base and J lost 0, with 7 bases in between.

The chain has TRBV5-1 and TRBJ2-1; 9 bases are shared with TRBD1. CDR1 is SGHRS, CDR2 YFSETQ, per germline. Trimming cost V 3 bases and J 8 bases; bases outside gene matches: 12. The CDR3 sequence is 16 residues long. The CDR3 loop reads CASSWGLFTGGDEQFF. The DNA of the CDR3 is TGCGCCAGCAGCTGGGGCTTATTCACAGGGGGCGATGAGCAGTTCTTC.

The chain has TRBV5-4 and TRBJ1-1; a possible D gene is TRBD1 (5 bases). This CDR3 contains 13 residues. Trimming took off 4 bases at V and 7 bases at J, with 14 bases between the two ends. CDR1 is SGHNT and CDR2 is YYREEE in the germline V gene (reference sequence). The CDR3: CASSPQVQGEAFF. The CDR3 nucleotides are TGTGCCAGCAGCCCACAGGTCCAAGGTGAAGCTTTCTTT.

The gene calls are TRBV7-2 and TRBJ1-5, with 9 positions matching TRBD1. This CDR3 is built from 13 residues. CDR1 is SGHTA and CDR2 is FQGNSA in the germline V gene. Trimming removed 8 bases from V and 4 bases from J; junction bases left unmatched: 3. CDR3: CASQGQGNQPQHF. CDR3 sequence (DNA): TGTGCCAGCCAGGGACAGGGAAATCAGCCCCAGCATTTT.

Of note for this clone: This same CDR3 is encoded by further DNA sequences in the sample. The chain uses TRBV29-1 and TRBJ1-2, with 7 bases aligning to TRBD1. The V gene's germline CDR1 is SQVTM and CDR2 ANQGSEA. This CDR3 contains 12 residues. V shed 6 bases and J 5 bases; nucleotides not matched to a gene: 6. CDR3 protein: CSVTDRLYGYTF. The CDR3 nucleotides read TGCAGCGTCACGGACAGGCTGTATGGCTACACCTTC.

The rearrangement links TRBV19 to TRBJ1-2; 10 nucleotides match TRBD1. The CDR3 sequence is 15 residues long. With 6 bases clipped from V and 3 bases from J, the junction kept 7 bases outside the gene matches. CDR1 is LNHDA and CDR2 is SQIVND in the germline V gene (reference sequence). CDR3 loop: CASRLGQGIDYGYTF. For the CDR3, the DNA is TGTGCCAGTAGACTGGGACAGGGGATCGACTATGGCTACACCTTC.

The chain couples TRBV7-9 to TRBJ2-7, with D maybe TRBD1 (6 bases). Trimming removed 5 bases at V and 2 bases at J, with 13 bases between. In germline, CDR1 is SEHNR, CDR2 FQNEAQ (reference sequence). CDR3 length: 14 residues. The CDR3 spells CASSPRTAPYEQYF. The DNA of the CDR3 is TGTGCCAGCAGCCCTCGGACAGCACCCTACGAGCAGTACTTC.

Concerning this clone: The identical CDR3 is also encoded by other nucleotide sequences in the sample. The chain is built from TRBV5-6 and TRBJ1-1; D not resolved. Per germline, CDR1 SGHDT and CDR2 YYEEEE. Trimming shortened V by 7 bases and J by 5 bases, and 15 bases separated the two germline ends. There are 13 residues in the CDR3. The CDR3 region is CASRREEGTEAFF. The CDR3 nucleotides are TGTGCCAGCCGGAGGGAGGAAGGAACTGAAGCTTTCTTT.

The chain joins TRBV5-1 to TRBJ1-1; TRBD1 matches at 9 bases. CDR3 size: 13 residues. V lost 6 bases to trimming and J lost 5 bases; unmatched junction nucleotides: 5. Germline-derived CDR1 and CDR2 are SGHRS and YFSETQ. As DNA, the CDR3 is TGCGCCAGCAAGGGGACAGGGTGGACTGAAGCTTTCTTT. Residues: CASKGTGWTEAFF.

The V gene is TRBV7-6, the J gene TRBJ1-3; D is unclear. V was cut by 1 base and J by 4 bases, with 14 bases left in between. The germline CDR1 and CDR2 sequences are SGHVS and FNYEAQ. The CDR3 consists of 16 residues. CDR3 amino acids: CASSLDGQYSGNTIYF. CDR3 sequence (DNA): TGTGCCAGCAGCTTAGATGGGCAGTATTCGGGAAACACCATATATTTT.

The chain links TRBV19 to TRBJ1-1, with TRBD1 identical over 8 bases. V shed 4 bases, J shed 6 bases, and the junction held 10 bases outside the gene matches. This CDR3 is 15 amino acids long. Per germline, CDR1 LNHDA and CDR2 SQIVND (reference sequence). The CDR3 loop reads CASSTGTGGSPEAFF. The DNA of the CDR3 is TGTGCCAGTAGTACCGGGACAGGCGGGAGCCCTGAAGCTTTCTTT.

The CDR3 DNA follows: TGTGCCAGCAGCTTGGAACAGCGGACCTTGGGCTACACCTTC. As protein: CASSLEQRTLGYTF. The J gene is TRBJ1-2, the V gene TRBV5-4, with D unclear. This CDR3 region has 14 residues. The V gene's germline CDR1 is SGHNT and CDR2 YYREEE (reference sequence). Trimming removed 0 bases from V and 8 bases from J, with 14 bases in between.

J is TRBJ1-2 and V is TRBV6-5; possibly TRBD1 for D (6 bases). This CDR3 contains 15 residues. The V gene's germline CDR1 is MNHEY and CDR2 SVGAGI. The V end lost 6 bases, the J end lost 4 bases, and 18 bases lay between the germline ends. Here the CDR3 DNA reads TGTGCCAGCAGCCCCGCGACAGGAGATCTCTATGGCTACACCTTC. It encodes CASSPATGDLYGYTF.

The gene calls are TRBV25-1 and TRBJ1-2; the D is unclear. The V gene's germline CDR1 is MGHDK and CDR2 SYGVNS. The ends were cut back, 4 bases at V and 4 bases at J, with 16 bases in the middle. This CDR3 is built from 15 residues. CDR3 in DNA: TGTGCCAGCAGTGCCCCGCCAGCGGAGGGCTATGGCTACACCTTC. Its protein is CASSAPPAEGYGYTF.

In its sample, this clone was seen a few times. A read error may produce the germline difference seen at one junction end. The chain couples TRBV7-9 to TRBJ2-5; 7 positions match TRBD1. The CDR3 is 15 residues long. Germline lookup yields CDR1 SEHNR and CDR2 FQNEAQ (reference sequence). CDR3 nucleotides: TGTTCCAGCAGCTCCACTCGGACAGGCCAAGAGACCCAGTACTTC. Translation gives CSSSSTRTGQETQYF.

The CDR3 DNA reads as TGTGCCAGCAGTGCCGGACTCGGGGGACGGATCGCTGAAGCTTTCTTT. Protein product: CASSAGLGGRIAEAFF. The chain joins TRBV25-1 to TRBJ1-1; D might be TRBD1 (5 bases). Germline-derived CDR1 and CDR2 are MGHDK and SYGVNS. Trimming pared 4 bases from V and 6 bases from J, leaving 21 bases between. The CDR3 is 16 residues long.